These 28 T cell receptor beta chains came from one sample sequenced in a study of blood T cell repertoires in COVID-19. Libraries were prepared by immunoSEQ multiplex PCR; TCRdb keeps only in-frame clonotypes and omits some of them. The sample lists 250,000 to 300,000 clones, 75% to 90% occurring once. The material sequenced was peripheral blood. The receptors were sampled from a woman in her thirties or forties who had recovered from COVID-19.

The sample holds a few counts of this clone. This sequence joins TRBV10-1 and TRBJ1-1, with a tentative D call TRBD1 (6 bases). The germline gives CDR1 WNHNN, CDR2 SYGVQD (reference sequence). The V and J ends lost 3 bases and 11 bases respectively, with 13 bases between them. The CDR3 runs 12 residues. The chain's CDR3 is CASSDQGRRAFF. CDR3 DNA sequence: TGCGCCAGCAGTGACCAGGGGCGTCGGGCTTTCTTT.

The chain links TRBV19 to TRBJ2-7; perhaps TRBD2 as D (6 bases). The germline V and J ends were trimmed by 4 bases and 0 bases, with 19 bases remaining between them. CDR1 LNHDA and CDR2 SQIVND come from the germline V gene (reference sequence). CDR3 size: 17 residues. This CDR3 is CASSRGVLTGDSYEQYF. The CDR3 bases are TGTGCCAGTAGTAGGGGAGTATTGACGGGAGACTCCTACGAGCAGTACTTC.

The V call is TRBV19, the J call TRBJ2-3; TRBD2 agrees at 11 bases. Germline V gene sequence: CDR1 LNHDA, CDR2 SQIVND (reference sequence). J gave up 3 bases and V 3 bases, and 5 bases lay outside the gene matches. The CDR3 length is 16 residues. For the CDR3, the DNA is TGTGCCAGTAGTATTGGGCTAGCGGGAGGAACAGATACGCAGTATTTT. Translation: CASSIGLAGGTDTQYF.

This clone was seen only once. The genes are TRBV18 and TRBJ1-6; D unclear. Germline V CDR1 and CDR2: KGHSH, LQKENI. Trimming removed 2 bases from V and 8 bases from J, with 7 bases in between. CDR3 length: 13 amino acids. The CDR3 loop is CASSPGHDSPLHF. CDR3 in DNA: TGTGCCAGCTCACCAGGGCATGATTCACCCCTCCACTTT.

This chain's CDR3 is CASSLWTKGAYEQYF. The CDR3, as DNA: TGTGCCAGCAGCTTGTGGACAAAAGGAGCCTACGAGCAGTACTTC. The chain joins TRBV5-8 to TRBJ2-7; weak D call: TRBD1 (5 bases). Germline V gene data show CDR1 as SGHTS and CDR2 as YDEGEE. V gave up 1 base and J gave up 2 bases, with 13 bases separating them. The length of the CDR3 is 15 residues. Variable domain in full (rest from reference TRBV5-8 and TRBJ2-7): EAGVTQSPTHLIKTRGQQATLRCSPISGHTSVYWYQQALGLGLQFLLWYDEGEERNRGNFPPRFSGRQFPNYSSELNVNALELEDSALYLCASSLWTKGAYEQYFGPGTRLTVT.

The rearrangement joins TRBV6-6 to TRBJ1-2, with D possibly TRBD1 on 5 matching bases. Between the trimmed V and J ends, which lost 6 bases and 4 bases, there was a span of 12 bases. The CDR3 has 13 residues. Per germline, CDR1 MNHNY and CDR2 SVGAGI (reference sequence). The CDR3 region has the DNA TGTGCCAGCAGGGGGGGAGTGGGCTATGGCTACACCTTC. Its translation: CASRGGVGYGYTF.

This chain connects TRBV19 to TRBJ2-1; 9 nucleotides line up with TRBD2. The V gene end was trimmed by 9 bases and the J gene end by 4 bases; junction bases not matched to a gene: 7. The CDR3 covers 14 residues. Germline V gene lookup returns CDR1 LNHDA and CDR2 SQIVND (reference sequence). The CDR3 here is CARGFAGGYNEQFF. The CDR3 DNA reads as TGTGCCAGGGGGTTTGCGGGAGGGTACAATGAGCAGTTCTTC.

The rearrangement links TRBV19 to TRBJ2-2; D may be TRBD2 (6 bases). The germline CDR1 and CDR2 sequences are LNHDA and SQIVND (reference sequence). CDR3 length: 16 residues. V lost 7 bases and J 1 base, leaving 16 bases between the germline ends. The CDR3, as DNA: TGTGCCAGTATGGGGGGAAGAGAGGGGAACACCGGGGAGCTGTTTTTT. The encoded protein is CASMGGREGNTGELFF.

The chain employs TRBV4-1 and TRBJ1-2; D unclear. Germline V CDR1 and CDR2: MGHRA, YSYEKL. V lost 4 bases and J 6 bases, leaving 27 bases between the germline ends. The CDR3 has 18 residues. The CDR3 is CASSPEVPLNFGGNGYTF. Written as DNA, the CDR3 is TGCGCCAGCAGCCCGGAAGTTCCCCTAAACTTCGGAGGAAATGGCTACACCTTC.

In its sample, this clone was seen a few times. The CDR3 reads CASSQASTGDGEAFF. CDR3 nucleotide sequence: TGTGCCAGCAGCCAAGCGTCCACAGGGGACGGCGAAGCTTTCTTT. The chain recombines TRBV3-1 (or the pseudogene TRBV3-2) with TRBJ1-1; 7 bases match TRBD1. Per the germline V gene, CDR1 is LGHDT and CDR2 is YNNKEL (reference sequence). This CDR3 contains 15 residues. The V gene end was trimmed by 1 base and the J gene end by 8 bases; junction bases not matched to a gene: 10.

The chain is built from TRBV2 and TRBJ2-3; 8 bases agree with TRBD2. Germline V lookup: CDR1 SNHLY, CDR2 FYNNEI. The CDR3 sequence is 16 residues long. V trimming: 5 bases; J trimming: 4 bases; junction bases outside the gene matches: 11. The CDR3 region has the DNA TGTGCCAGCAGTCCGGAAGCGGGAGCGGGATCAGATACGCAGTATTTT. Amino acid sequence: CASSPEAGAGSDTQYF.

The CDR3 sequence is CASSAGLAGGETQYF. The CDR3 DNA follows: TGTGCCAGCAGCGCCGGACTAGCGGGAGGGGAGACCCAGTACTTC. This chain joins TRBV7-3 and TRBJ2-5; 15 bases map to TRBD2. The CDR3 contains 15 residues. In germline, CDR1 is SGHTA, CDR2 FQGTGA. The junction had 3 bases not matched to a gene; V was cut back by 5 bases and J by 5 bases.

The chain combines TRBV2 with TRBJ2-3; D is undetermined. Trimming cost V 3 bases and J 1 base, with 11 bases left between them. Germline V CDR1 and CDR2: SNHLY, FYNNEI. The CDR3 is 15 amino acids. The CDR3 spells CASSDPLVGTDTQYF. DNA for the CDR3: TGTGCCAGCAGTGACCCGTTAGTCGGCACAGATACGCAGTATTTT.

The CDR3 spells CASSFPSGSNNEQFF. In nucleotides, the CDR3 is TGTGCCAGCAGCTTCCCTAGCGGGTCTAACAATGAGCAGTTCTTC. The V call is TRBV5-4, the J call TRBJ2-1, with 8 bases fitting TRBD2. J was trimmed by 5 bases and V by 2 bases; bases with no gene match: 6. This CDR3 region has 15 residues. The germline CDR1 and CDR2 sequences are SGHNT and YYREEE (reference sequence).

This chain joins TRBV13 and TRBJ2-3; 11 bases agree with TRBD2. V was pared by 0 bases and J by 4 bases, with 6 bases of the junction left unmatched. Germline V CDR1 and CDR2: PRHDT, FYEKMQ (reference sequence). The CDR3 has 17 residues. The CDR3 bases are TGTGCCAGCAGCTTAGGCTTAGCGGGAGGGTGGCCAGATACGCAGTATTTT. Amino acid sequence: CASSLGLAGGWPDTQYF. Variable domain in full (rest from reference TRBV13 and TRBJ2-3): AAGVIQSPRHLIKEKRETATLKCYPIPRHDTVYWYQQGPGQDPQFLISFYEKMQSDKGSIPDRFSAQQFSDYHSELNMSSLELGDSALYFCASSLGLAGGWPDTQYFGPGTRLTVL.

CDR3 sequence: CASSSTRLAEQYF. Here the CDR3 DNA reads TGTGCCAGCAGTTCAACCCGACTAGCCGAGCAGTACTTC. The chain combines TRBV27 with TRBJ2-7, with 7 positions matching TRBD2. Per germline, CDR1 MNHEY and CDR2 SMNVEV (reference sequence). Trimming took 4 bases from V and 6 from J; bases not matched to a gene: 6. The CDR3 extends over 13 amino acids.

This clone was found a few times. This chain connects TRBV6-5 to TRBJ2-2; D not certain. Trimming removed 5 bases from V and 1 base from J, with 11 bases in between. The germline V gene encodes CDR1 MNHEY and CDR2 SVGAGI. The CDR3 has 15 residues. For the CDR3, the DNA is TGTGCCAGCAGTCTCAACTTCCTGAACACCGGGGAGCTGTTTTTT. It specifies CASSLNFLNTGELFF.

The V and J genes are TRBV7-9 and TRBJ2-3; 10 bases match TRBD1. The CDR3 loop spans 17 amino acids. Germline V lookup: CDR1 SEHNR, CDR2 FQNEAQ (reference sequence). After removal of 4 bases from V and 1 base from J, the junction contained 8 bases not matched to a gene. CDR3 residues: CASSSGTGARGTDTQYF. CDR3 coding DNA: TGTGCCAGCAGCTCCGGGACAGGGGCCCGGGGCACAGATACGCAGTATTTT.

This clone has a single count. The chain joins TRBV7-6 to TRBJ2-5, with D maybe TRBD2 (6 bases). Deletions cut 1 base from V and 9 bases from J, with 18 bases between. CDR1 is SGHVS, CDR2 FNYEAQ, per germline. CDR3 size: 15 residues. The CDR3 sequence: CASSLVGGEEGPQYF. CDR3 sequence (DNA): TGTGCCAGCAGCTTAGTAGGCGGTGAGGAGGGACCCCAGTACTTC.

The chain joins TRBV2 to TRBJ2-5; TRBD2 agrees at 8 bases. Germline-derived CDR1 and CDR2 are SNHLY and FYNNEI. There are 13 residues in the CDR3. V trimming: 0 bases; J trimming: 13 bases; junction bases outside the gene matches: 7. CDR3 bases: TGTGCCAGCAGTGAAGCGGCTGGCGGGGGGACGTACTTC. Translated: CASSEAAGGGTYF.

V usage is TRBV5-1 and J usage is TRBJ2-7, with 7 bases lining up with TRBD1. The CDR3 length is 14 residues. Per germline, CDR1 SGHRS and CDR2 YFSETQ. Germline trimming cut 3 bases from V and 2 bases from J; bases unmatched to any gene: 5. CDR3 DNA: TGCGCCAGCAGCTCAACGCAGGGGGCCTACGAGCAGTACTTC. It yields the protein CASSSTQGAYEQYF.

The genes are TRBV18 and TRBJ2-2, with 10 bases that match TRBD2. V gave up 1 base and J gave up 4 bases; unmatched junction bases: 0. The CDR3 loop spans 15 amino acids. CDR1 is KGHSH and CDR2 is LQKENI in the germline V gene. CDR3: CASSPQREGTGELFF. Here the CDR3 DNA reads TGTGCCAGCTCACCACAGCGGGAGGGCACCGGGGAGCTGTTTTTT.

The chain uses TRBV25-1 and TRBJ2-5, with D possibly being TRBD1 (6 bases). The CDR3 length is 13 residues. V lost 8 bases and J 5 bases, leaving 15 bases between the germline ends. Looked up from germline, CDR1 is MGHDK and CDR2 is SYGVNS. The CDR3: CASSWARGETQYF. Here the CDR3 DNA reads TGTGCCAGCTCATGGGCGAGGGGGGAGACCCAGTACTTC. The full variable domain, completed using reference TRBV25-1 and TRBJ2-5, is EADIYQTPRYLVIGTGKKITLECSQTMGHDKMYWYQQDPGMELHLIHYSYGVNSTEKGDLSSESTVSRIRTEHFPLTLESARPSHTSQYLCASSWARGETQYFGPGTRLLVL.

The chain couples TRBV28 to TRBJ1-1; D may be TRBD1 (5 bases). The ends were cut back, 5 bases at V and 0 bases at J, with 13 bases in the middle. The germline gives CDR1 MDHEN, CDR2 SYDVKM. This CDR3 comprises 15 residues. The CDR3 DNA follows: TGTGCCAGCAGTGCCCAGGGCCTCATGAACACTGAAGCTTTCTTT. Translating gives CASSAQGLMNTEAFF.

The rearrangement uses TRBV7-6 and TRBJ2-7; 11 bases line up with TRBD1. J lost 6 bases, V lost 5 bases, and 21 bases had no gene match. Per the germline V gene, CDR1 is SGHVS and CDR2 is FNYEAQ. The CDR3 has 19 amino acids. The DNA for the CDR3 is TGTGCCAGCAGCCTAAATATAGGACAGGGGGCCCTCGGTTTCGGCGAGCAGTACTTC. It yields the protein CASSLNIGQGALGFGEQYF.

The rearrangement links TRBV6-5 to TRBJ2-7, with 11 positions matching TRBD1. Germline lookup yields CDR1 MNHEY and CDR2 SVGAGI. V shed 5 bases and J 2 bases; nucleotides not matched to a gene: 5. The CDR3 loop spans 15 amino acids. The CDR3 protein is CASSNPGQGAYEQYF. DNA for the CDR3: TGTGCCAGCAGTAACCCGGGACAGGGGGCCTACGAGCAGTACTTC.

The table lists this clone with a few counts. V usage is TRBV2 and J usage is TRBJ2-5; 7 bases match TRBD2. Per germline, CDR1 SNHLY and CDR2 FYNNEI. The CDR3 has 14 residues. Trimming removed 6 bases from V and 2 bases from J; junction bases left unmatched: 6. The CDR3 is CASSWTSSQETQYF. DNA for the CDR3: TGTGCCAGCAGCTGGACTAGTTCTCAAGAGACCCAGTACTTC.

The rearrangement links TRBV29-1 to TRBJ2-5, with TRBD1 matching 8 bases. The CDR3 is 14 residues long. The junction had 8 bases not matched to a gene; V was cut back by 7 bases and J by 1 base. Germline V gene data show CDR1 as SQVTM and CDR2 as ANQGSEA. The CDR3 spells CSAHRDRSQETQYF. CDR3 DNA: TGCAGCGCCCACCGGGACAGGTCCCAAGAGACCCAGTACTTC. Complete variable domain (other parts from reference TRBV29-1 and TRBJ2-5): SAVISQKPSRDICQRGTSLTIQCQVDSQVTMMFWYRQQPGQSLTLIATANQGSEATYESGFVIDKFPISRPNLTFSTLTVSNMSPEDSSIYLCSAHRDRSQETQYFGPGTRLLVL.